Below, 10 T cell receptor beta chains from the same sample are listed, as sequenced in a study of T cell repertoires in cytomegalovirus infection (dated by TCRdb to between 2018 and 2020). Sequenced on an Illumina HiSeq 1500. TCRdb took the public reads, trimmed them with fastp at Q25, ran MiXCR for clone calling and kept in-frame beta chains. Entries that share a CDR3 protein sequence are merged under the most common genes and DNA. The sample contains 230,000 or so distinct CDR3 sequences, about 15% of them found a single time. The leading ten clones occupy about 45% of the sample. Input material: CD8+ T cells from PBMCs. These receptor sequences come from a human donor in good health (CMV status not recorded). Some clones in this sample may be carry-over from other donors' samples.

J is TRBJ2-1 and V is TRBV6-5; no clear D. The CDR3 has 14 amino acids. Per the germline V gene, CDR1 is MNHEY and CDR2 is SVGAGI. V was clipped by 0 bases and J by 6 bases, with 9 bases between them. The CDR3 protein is CASSYSVSPNEQFF. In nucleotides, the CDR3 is TGTGCCAGCAGTTACTCAGTCAGCCCCAATGAGCAGTTCTTC.

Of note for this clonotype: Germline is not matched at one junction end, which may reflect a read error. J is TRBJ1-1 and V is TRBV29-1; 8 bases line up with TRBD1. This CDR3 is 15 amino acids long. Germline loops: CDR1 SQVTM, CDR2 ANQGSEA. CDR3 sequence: CSGEGRSVTGEEAFF. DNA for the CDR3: TGCAGCGGTGAAGGAAGGAGTGTGACAGGGGAAGAAGCTTTCTTT.

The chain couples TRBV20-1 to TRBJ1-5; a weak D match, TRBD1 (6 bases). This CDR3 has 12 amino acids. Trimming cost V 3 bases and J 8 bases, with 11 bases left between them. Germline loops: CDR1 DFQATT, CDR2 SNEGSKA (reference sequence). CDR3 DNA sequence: TGCAGTGCTAGCTGGGGGCTTGAGCCCCAGCATTTT. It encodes CSASWGLEPQHF.

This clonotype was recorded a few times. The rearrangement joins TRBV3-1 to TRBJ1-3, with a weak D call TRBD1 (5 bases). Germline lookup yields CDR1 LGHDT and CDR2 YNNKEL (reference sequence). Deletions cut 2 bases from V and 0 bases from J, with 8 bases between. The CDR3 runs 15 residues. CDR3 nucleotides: TGTGCCAGCAGCCAACAGGGAAACTCTGGAAACACCATATATTTT. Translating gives CASSQQGNSGNTIYF. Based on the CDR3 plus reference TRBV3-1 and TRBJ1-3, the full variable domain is DTAVSQTPKYLVTQMGNDKSIKCEQNLGHDTMYWYKQDSKKFLKIMFSYNNKELIINETVPNRFSPKSPDKAHLNLHINSLELGDSAVYFCASSQQGNSGNTIYFGEGSWLTVV.

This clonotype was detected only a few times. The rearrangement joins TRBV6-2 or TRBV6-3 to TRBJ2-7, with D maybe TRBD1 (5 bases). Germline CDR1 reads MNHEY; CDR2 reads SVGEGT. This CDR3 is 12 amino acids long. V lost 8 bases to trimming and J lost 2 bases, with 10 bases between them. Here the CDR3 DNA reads TGTGCCAGCGGGGCAGCACCCTACGAGCAGTACTTC. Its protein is CASGAAPYEQYF.

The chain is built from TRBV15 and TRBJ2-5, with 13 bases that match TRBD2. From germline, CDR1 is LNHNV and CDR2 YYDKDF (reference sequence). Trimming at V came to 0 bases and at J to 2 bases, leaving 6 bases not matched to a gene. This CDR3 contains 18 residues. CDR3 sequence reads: CATSRDGLAGAIQETQYF. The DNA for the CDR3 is TGTGCCACCAGCAGAGATGGACTAGCGGGGGCGATACAAGAGACCCAGTACTTC. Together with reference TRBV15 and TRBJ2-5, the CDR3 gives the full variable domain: DAMVIQNPRYQVTQFGKPVTLSCSQTLNHNVMYWYQQKSSQAPKLLFHYYDKDFNNEADTPDNFQSRRPNTSFCFLDIRSPGLGDTAMYLCATSRDGLAGAIQETQYFGPGTRLLVL.

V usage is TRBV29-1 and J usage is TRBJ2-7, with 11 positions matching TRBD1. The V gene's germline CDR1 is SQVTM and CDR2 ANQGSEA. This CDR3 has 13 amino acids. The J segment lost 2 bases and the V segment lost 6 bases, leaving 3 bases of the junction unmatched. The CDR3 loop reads CSVGTGGAYEQYF. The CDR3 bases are TGCAGCGTCGGGACAGGGGGGGCCTACGAGCAGTACTTC.

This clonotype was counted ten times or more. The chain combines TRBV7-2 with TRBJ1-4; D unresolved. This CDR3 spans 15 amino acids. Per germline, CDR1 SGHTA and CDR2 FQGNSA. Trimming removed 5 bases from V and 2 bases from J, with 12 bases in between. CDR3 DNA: TGTGCCAGCAGCCTTGACACCTCGACTAATGAAAAACTGTTTTTT. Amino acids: CASSLDTSTNEKLFF.

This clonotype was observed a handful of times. The CDR3 bases are TGCAGTGCTAGTTCCCAAGAGACCCAGTACTTC. This translates into CSASSQETQYF. This chain joins TRBV20-1 and TRBJ2-5; D is undetermined. Trimming cost V 3 bases and J 1 base, with 3 bases left between them. The CDR3 runs 11 residues. The germline V gene encodes CDR1 DFQATT and CDR2 SNEGSKA (reference sequence).

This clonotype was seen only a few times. The CDR3 DNA follows: TGCGCCAGCAGCCAAGCTGGGACAGGGGCCGAGCAGTACTTC. Protein product: CASSQAGTGAEQYF. J is TRBJ2-7 and V is TRBV4-1; 10 nucleotides agree with TRBD1. CDR3 length equals 14 residues. Germline V gives CDR1 MGHRA, CDR2 YSYEKL. The junction had 3 bases not matched to a gene; V was cut back by 1 base and J by 6 bases.